The 20 T cell receptor beta chains in this list originate from one sample, sequenced in a study of blood T cell repertoires in COVID-19. Some clones are missing from TCRdb's copy, which holds only in-frame ones; the method was immunoSEQ multiplex PCR. The table has more than 75,000 clones, 80% to 90% seen once. What was sequenced was peripheral blood. These receptors all stem from a woman between 65 and 79 years old with acute or convalescent COVID-19.

This chain links TRBV2 with TRBJ2-2, with 14 bases that match TRBD2. The germline gives CDR1 SNHLY, CDR2 FYNNEI. This CDR3 spans 15 amino acids. Trimming at V came to 8 bases and at J to 6 bases, leaving 5 bases not matched to a gene. CDR3 nucleotide sequence: TGTGCCAGCGGGGGACTAGCGGGGGCCCCCGGGGAGCTGTTTTTT. It codes for CASGGLAGAPGELFF.

The chain joins TRBV2 to TRBJ1-1; tentative D call: TRBD1 (6 bases). V dropped 7 bases and J dropped 3 bases, with 18 bases sitting between them. Germline lookup yields CDR1 SNHLY and CDR2 FYNNEI. The CDR3 has 15 residues. The CDR3 sequence: CASNPLGTRDTEAFF. The CDR3 coding sequence is TGTGCCAGCAACCCCCTTGGGACAAGAGACACTGAAGCTTTCTTT.

This sequence joins TRBV9 and TRBJ2-1; D unresolved. Trimming stripped 0 bases from V and 3 bases from J, with 10 bases between. Germline lookup yields CDR1 SGDLS and CDR2 YYNGEE. The CDR3 loop spans 15 amino acids. The CDR3 reads CASSVEPVVYNEQFF. The CDR3 bases are TGTGCCAGCAGCGTAGAACCGGTGGTCTACAATGAGCAGTTCTTC. Variable domain in full (rest from reference TRBV9 and TRBJ2-1): DSGVTQTPKHLITATGQRVTLRCSPRSGDLSVYWYQQSLDQGLQFLIQYYNGEERAKGNILERFSAQQFPDLHSELNLSSLELGDSALYFCASSVEPVVYNEQFFGPGTRLTVL.

The rearrangement uses TRBV7-3 and TRBJ1-2, with TRBD1 matching over 10 bases. This CDR3 comprises 15 residues. Germline CDR1 SGHTA, CDR2 FQGTGA. V gave up 5 bases and J gave up 2 bases; unmatched junction bases: 5. Here the CDR3 DNA reads TGTGCCAGCAGCCTCAGGGACAGGGGAAACTATGGCTACACCTTC. It encodes CASSLRDRGNYGYTF.

The V and J genes are TRBV19 and TRBJ1-2, with TRBD1 matching over 9 bases. The CDR3 is made up of 14 amino acids. The trim removed 5 bases at V and 2 bases at J, leaving 3 bases unmatched. From germline, CDR1 is LNHDA and CDR2 SQIVND (reference sequence). The CDR3 spells CASSLGQGNYGYTF. In nucleotides, the CDR3 is TGTGCCAGTAGTCTAGGACAGGGGAACTATGGCTACACCTTC.

Comment on this clone: The junction differs from germline at one of its ends, possibly a read error. The CDR3 DNA reads as TGTGCCAGCAGCGTAGACAGGCGACGATACTTT. Its protein product is CASSVDRRRYF. The V gene is TRBV11-2, the J gene TRBJ1-6, with D possibly being TRBD1 (6 bases). The CDR3 runs to 11 residues. Per germline, CDR1 SGHAT and CDR2 FQNNGV.

The chain joins TRBV29-1 to TRBJ2-5; 7 nucleotides align to TRBD1. Germline values: CDR1 SQVTM, CDR2 ANQGSEA. The CDR3 length is 13 residues. V shed 6 bases and J 4 bases; nucleotides not matched to a gene: 8. DNA for the CDR3: TGCAGCGTCCGAACGACAGGGACAGAGACCCAGTACTTC. Protein: CSVRTTGTETQYF. Full variable domain (rest looked up from reference TRBV29-1 and TRBJ2-5): SAVISQKPSRDICQRGTSLTIQCQVDSQVTMMFWYRQQPGQSLTLIATANQGSEATYESGFVIDKFPISRPNLTFSTLTVSNMSPEDSSIYLCSVRTTGTETQYFGPGTRLLVL.

J is TRBJ1-5 and V is TRBV19; 12 bases are a match to TRBD1. The CDR3 spans 17 residues. Germline CDR1 and CDR2: LNHDA and SQIVND (reference sequence). Trimming removed 4 bases from V and 7 bases from J; junction bases left unmatched: 11. CDR3 in amino acids: CASSTAGTGGSRQPQHF. The CDR3 bases are TGTGCCAGTAGTACGGCCGGGACAGGGGGCTCGAGGCAGCCCCAGCATTTT.

The chain links TRBV7-3 to TRBJ2-2, with TRBD1 identical over 7 bases. CDR3 length: 16 amino acids. Germline CDR1 reads SGHTA; CDR2 reads FQGTGA. With 7 bases clipped from V and 2 bases from J, the junction kept 10 bases outside the gene matches. CDR3 amino acids: CASKTTGTANTGELFF. CDR3 in DNA: TGTGCCAGCAAAACAACCGGGACAGCCAACACCGGGGAGCTGTTTTTT.

The chain is built from TRBV2 and TRBJ2-7; 7 bases align to TRBD1. The ends lost 5 bases at V and 3 bases at J; junction bases unmatched: 7. CDR1 is SNHLY, CDR2 FYNNEI, per germline. The CDR3 runs to 14 residues. This CDR3 is CASSRNRGRYEQYF. The CDR3 coding sequence is TGTGCCAGCAGTCGTAACAGGGGCCGCTACGAGCAGTACTTC.

The gene calls are TRBV6-6 and TRBJ1-1, with 8 nucleotides matching TRBD1. The CDR3 spans 14 residues. Losses at the gene ends were 0 bases for V and 4 bases for J; bases not matched to a gene: 1. CDR1 is MNHNY and CDR2 is SVGAGI in the germline V gene (reference sequence). This CDR3 reads CASSYSTGVTEAFF. Here the CDR3 DNA reads TGTGCCAGCAGTTACTCGACAGGGGTCACTGAAGCTTTCTTT.

This clone showed up just once. This chain links TRBV3-1 (or the pseudogene TRBV3-2) with TRBJ1-5; no firm D call. Trimming took off 0 bases at V and 0 bases at J, with 3 bases between the two ends. CDR1 is LGHDT, CDR2 YNNKEL, per germline (reference sequence). The CDR3 runs 14 residues. The chain's CDR3 is CASSQDRSNQPQHF. The CDR3, as DNA: TGTGCCAGCAGCCAAGATCGTAGCAATCAGCCCCAGCATTTT.

The J gene is TRBJ1-2, the V gene TRBV19; no clear D gene. Trimming removed 3 bases at V and 3 bases at J, with 23 bases between. There are 18 residues in the CDR3. Germline CDR1 reads LNHDA; CDR2 reads SQIVND (reference sequence). As DNA, the CDR3 is TGTGCCAGTAGTATTAATCTCCGTCAGAGGTTGGGTGACTATGGCTACACCTTC. It codes for CASSINLRQRLGDYGYTF.

This clone came up a few times. The same CDR3 also results from other DNA sequences found in this sample. The rearrangement joins TRBV3-1 (or the pseudogene TRBV3-2) to TRBJ2-6; no clear D. Germline CDR1 LGHDT, CDR2 YNNKEL (reference sequence). The CDR3 has 16 residues. Between the trimmed V and J ends, which lost 2 bases and 2 bases, there was a span of 10 bases. CDR3 protein: CASSQSAVAGANVLTF. The CDR3 nucleotides are TGTGCCAGCAGCCAAAGTGCGGTGGCTGGGGCCAACGTCCTGACTTTC.

This sequence joins TRBV11-2 and TRBJ2-7; 7 bases map to TRBD2. With V trimmed by 0 bases and J by 3 bases, 5 bases remained unmatched. This CDR3 is 15 amino acids long. CDR1 is SGHAT, CDR2 FQNNGV, per germline. The DNA for the CDR3 is TGTGCCAGCAGCTTAGATCTGGGGGGGAGCTACGAGCAGTACTTC. Protein: CASSLDLGGSYEQYF.

The chain combines TRBV21-1 with TRBJ1-6. TRBV21-1 is an annotated pseudogene. This CDR3 spans 20 amino acids. The CDR3 sequence: CASSEPGLVHLGSYNSPLHF. For the CDR3, the DNA is TGTGCCAGCAGCGAACCAGGACTGGTCCACCTGGGCTCCTATAATTCACCCCTCCACTTT.

The chain employs TRBV6-5 and TRBJ1-1, with TRBD1 matching over 7 bases. Germline V gene lookup returns CDR1 MNHEY and CDR2 SVGAGI. The CDR3 totals 16 residues. V gave up 0 bases and J gave up 5 bases; unmatched junction bases: 9. The CDR3 nucleotides read TGTGCCAGCAGTTACTCACGACAGGGTTCAGGGACTGAAGCTTTCTTT. Its protein is CASSYSRQGSGTEAFF.

V usage is TRBV28 and J usage is TRBJ2-1, with D perhaps matching TRBD1 (6 bases). CDR1 is MDHEN, CDR2 SYDVKM, per germline. The CDR3 is 16 amino acids. Trimming removed 3 bases from V and 9 bases from J, with 21 bases in between. CDR3 residues: CASSFFAGTWFGEQFF. In DNA form, the CDR3 reads TGTGCCAGCAGTTTTTTCGCCGGGACATGGTTCGGTGAGCAGTTCTTC.

V usage is TRBV5-6 and J usage is TRBJ1-5; 10 nucleotides agree with TRBD1. This CDR3 has 16 residues. The trim removed 4 bases at V and 0 bases at J, leaving 4 bases unmatched. The V gene's germline CDR1 is SGHDT and CDR2 YYEEEE. CDR3 DNA sequence: TGTGCCAGCAGCCCAGGGACAGGGGATAGCAATCAGCCCCAGCATTTT. Protein: CASSPGTGDSNQPQHF.

The gene calls are TRBV6-5 and TRBJ2-7; D is possibly TRBD1 (5 bases). Germline CDR1 is MNHEY and CDR2 is SVGAGI. V was clipped by 3 bases and J by 9 bases, with 15 bases between them. The CDR3 contains 13 residues. The CDR3 bases are TGTGCCAGCAGTTATTCCCAGGGTCTTGGGCAGTACTTC. This sequence encodes CASSYSQGLGQYF.